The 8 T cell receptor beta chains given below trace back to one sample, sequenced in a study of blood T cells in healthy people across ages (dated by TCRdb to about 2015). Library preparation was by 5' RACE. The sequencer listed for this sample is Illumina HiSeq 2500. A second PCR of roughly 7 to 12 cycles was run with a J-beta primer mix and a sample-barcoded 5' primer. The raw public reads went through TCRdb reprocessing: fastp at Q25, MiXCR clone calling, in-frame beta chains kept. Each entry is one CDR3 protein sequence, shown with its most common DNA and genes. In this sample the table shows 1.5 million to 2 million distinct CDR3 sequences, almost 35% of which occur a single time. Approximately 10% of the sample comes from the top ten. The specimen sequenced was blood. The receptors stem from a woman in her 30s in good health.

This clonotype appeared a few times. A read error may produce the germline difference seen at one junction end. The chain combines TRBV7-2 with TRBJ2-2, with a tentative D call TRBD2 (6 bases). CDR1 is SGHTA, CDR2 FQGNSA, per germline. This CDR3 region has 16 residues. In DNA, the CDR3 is TGTGCCAGCAGCTTTAGCGGAATATCGAACACCGGGGAGCCGTTTTTT. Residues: CASSFSGISNTGEPFF.

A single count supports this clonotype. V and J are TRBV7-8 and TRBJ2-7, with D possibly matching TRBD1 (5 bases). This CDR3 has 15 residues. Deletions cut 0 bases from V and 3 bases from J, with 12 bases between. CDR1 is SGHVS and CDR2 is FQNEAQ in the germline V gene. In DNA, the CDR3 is TGTGCCAGCAGCTTAGCACCCAGGGTCGGCTACGAGCAGTACTTC. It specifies CASSLAPRVGYEQYF.

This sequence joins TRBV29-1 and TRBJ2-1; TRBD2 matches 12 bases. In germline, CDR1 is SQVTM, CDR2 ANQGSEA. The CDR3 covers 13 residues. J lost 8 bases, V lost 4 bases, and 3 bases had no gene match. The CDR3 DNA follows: TGCAGCGTTGGACTAGCGGGAGCCCATGAGCAGTTCTTC. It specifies CSVGLAGAHEQFF.

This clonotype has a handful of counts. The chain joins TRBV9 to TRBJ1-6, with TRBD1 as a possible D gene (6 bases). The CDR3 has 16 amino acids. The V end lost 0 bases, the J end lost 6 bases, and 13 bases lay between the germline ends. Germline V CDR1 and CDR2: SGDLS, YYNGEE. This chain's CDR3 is CASSVESGQLNSPLHF. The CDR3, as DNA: TGTGCCAGCAGCGTAGAATCTGGACAGCTTAATTCACCCCTCCACTTT.

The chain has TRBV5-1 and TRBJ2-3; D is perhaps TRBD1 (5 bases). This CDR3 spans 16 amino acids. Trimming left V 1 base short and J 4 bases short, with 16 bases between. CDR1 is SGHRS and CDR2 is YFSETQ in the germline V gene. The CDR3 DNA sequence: TGCGCCAGCAGCTTGTGGGGCCCAAGGGCGGCAGATACGCAGTATTTT. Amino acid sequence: CASSLWGPRAADTQYF.

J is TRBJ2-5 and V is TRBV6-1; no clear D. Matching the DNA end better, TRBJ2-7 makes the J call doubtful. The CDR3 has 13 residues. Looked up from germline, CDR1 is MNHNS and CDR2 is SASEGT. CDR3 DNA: TGTGCCAGCAGTGAAGTCACCTCCTACGAGCAGTACTTC. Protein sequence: CASSEVTSYEQYF.

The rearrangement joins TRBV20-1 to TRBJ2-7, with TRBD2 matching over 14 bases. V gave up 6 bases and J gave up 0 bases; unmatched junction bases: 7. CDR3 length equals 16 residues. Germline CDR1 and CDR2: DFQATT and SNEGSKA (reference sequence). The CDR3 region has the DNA TGCAGTGCAGCCGGGACTAGCGGGAGAGACTCCTACGAGCAGTACTTC. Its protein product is CSAAGTSGRDSYEQYF.

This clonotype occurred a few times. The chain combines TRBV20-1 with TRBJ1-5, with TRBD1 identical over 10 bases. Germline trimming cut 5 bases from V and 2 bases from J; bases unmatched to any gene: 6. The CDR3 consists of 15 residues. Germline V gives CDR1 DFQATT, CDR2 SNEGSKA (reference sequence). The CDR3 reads CSALRTGGRNQPQHF. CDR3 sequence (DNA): TGCAGTGCTCTACGGACAGGGGGACGCAATCAGCCCCAGCATTTT.